This T cell receptor beta chain was identified in a study of blood T cell repertoires in COVID-19. The protocol was immunoSEQ multiplex PCR, while the TCRdb copy is restricted to in-frame clones and leaves out a portion. The sample includes approximately 68,000 clones, around nine tenths seen only once; the top ten take around 13%. Germline V CDR1 and CDR2: SGHNT, YENEEA. V lost 5 bases, J lost 4 bases, and 9 bases stayed unmatched. The CDR3 is made up of 16 amino acids. The clonotype comes from a woman aged 60-70 years with acute or convalescent COVID-19. The sample taken for sequencing was peripheral blood. The V and J genes are TRBV11-3 and TRBJ1-3, with 9 bases lining up with TRBD1. The CDR3 region is CASSAGGQGYGNTIYF. CDR3 DNA sequence: TGTGCCAGCAGCGCCGGGGGACAGGGTTACGGAAACACCATATATTTT.